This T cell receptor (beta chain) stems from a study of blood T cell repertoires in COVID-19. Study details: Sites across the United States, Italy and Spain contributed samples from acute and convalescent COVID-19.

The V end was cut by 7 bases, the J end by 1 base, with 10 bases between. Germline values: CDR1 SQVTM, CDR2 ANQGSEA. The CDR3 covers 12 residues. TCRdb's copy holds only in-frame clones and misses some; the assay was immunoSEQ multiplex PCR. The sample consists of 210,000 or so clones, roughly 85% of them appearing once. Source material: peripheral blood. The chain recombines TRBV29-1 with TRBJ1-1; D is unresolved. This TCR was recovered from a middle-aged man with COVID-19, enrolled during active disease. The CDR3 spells CSAQDRNTEAFF. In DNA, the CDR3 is TGCAGCGCTCAGGATAGGAACACTGAAGCTTTCTTT.